Shown below are 12 T cell receptor beta chains from a single sample sequenced in a study of blood T cells in healthy people across ages. With a J-beta primer mix and a sample-barcoded 5' primer, a second PCR ran about 7 to 11 cycles. MiXCR, applied by TCRdb to the 5' RACE reads, yields one record per CDR3 protein. The sample holds hundreds of thousands of distinct CDR3 sequences, 35% to 40% seen once. Sequencing was done on a sample of blood. These TCRs come from a man between 18 and 29 years old in good health.

The table lists this clonotype with a few counts. The chain joins TRBV10-3 to TRBJ2-5; 9 bases line up with TRBD1. The germline V gene has CDR1 ENHRY and CDR2 SYGVKD. The ends lost 3 bases at V and 4 bases at J; junction bases unmatched: 3. The CDR3 has 14 amino acids. CDR3 in amino acids: CAISDPGQGETQYF. The CDR3 DNA follows: TGTGCCATCAGTGATCCGGGACAGGGAGAGACCCAGTACTTC.

This clonotype has a handful of counts. This chain links TRBV20-1 with TRBJ1-5, with a possible D match to TRBD1 (5 bases). The V end was cut by 3 bases, the J end by 4 bases, with 16 bases between. This CDR3 contains 15 residues. Germline lookup yields CDR1 DFQATT and CDR2 SNEGSKA (reference sequence). The CDR3 DNA is TGCAGTGCTAGGAGCCTCAGGGATTTTAATCAGCCCCAGCATTTT. Protein sequence: CSARSLRDFNQPQHF.

As regards this clonotype: A read error may be the cause here, since a much bigger clone is one base away. The rearrangement joins TRBV4-3 to TRBJ2-1; 10 bases fit TRBD2. Germline CDR1 is LGHNA and CDR2 is YSLEER. The CDR3 totals 18 residues. In nucleotides, the CDR3 is TGCACCAGCAGCCAAGATCGAGCGGCTAGCGGGGGCCGGAGTGAGCAGTTCTTC. Translating gives CTSSQDRAASGGRSEQFF.

The chain combines TRBV10-3 with TRBJ1-5; D remains ambiguous. Germline V gene sequence: CDR1 ENHRY, CDR2 SYGVKD. CDR3 length: 12 amino acids. Trimming took off 3 bases at V and 7 bases at J, with 7 bases between the two ends. CDR3 DNA: TGTGCCATCAGTGAATTAAAGCAGCCCCAGCATTTT. The encoded protein is CAISELKQPQHF.

This chain joins TRBV20-1 and TRBJ2-1, with D unclear. This CDR3 is built from 14 residues. V was shortened by 0 bases and J by 10 bases, with 16 bases between the two germline ends. The germline V gene has CDR1 DFQATT and CDR2 SNEGSKA (reference sequence). CDR3 nucleotides: TGCAGTGCTAGAGATCTCGGCGAGTACACCGAGCAGTTCTTC. As protein: CSARDLGEYTEQFF.

The chain links TRBV9 to TRBJ2-7; D gene ambiguous. Trimming took 0 bases from V and 4 from J, leaving 8 bases between them. Germline lookup yields CDR1 SGDLS and CDR2 YYNGEE. The CDR3 is 13 residues long. CDR3 sequence (DNA): TGTGCCAGCAGCGTAGCGGGTCATTACGAGCAGTACTTC. Amino acids: CASSVAGHYEQYF.

At least ten counts were recorded for this clonotype. V gene TRBV12-3 or TRBV12-4 combines with J gene TRBJ2-6, with 7 bases that match TRBD1. This CDR3 contains 16 residues. Trimming cost V 7 bases and J 1 base; bases outside gene matches: 7. CDR3 DNA: TGTGCCAGCAATGACAGGGCCCATTCTGGGGCCAACGTCCTGACTTTC. Residues: CASNDRAHSGANVLTF.

In its sample, this clonotype was seen a few times. V is TRBV19 and J is TRBJ2-7, with D possibly called TRBD1 or TRBD2 (6 bases each). The CDR3 is made up of 14 amino acids. The V gene's germline CDR1 is LNHDA and CDR2 SQIVND (reference sequence). Trimming took off 3 bases at V and 7 bases at J, with 16 bases between the two ends. The CDR3 reads CASSIGGGNGEQYF. The CDR3 coding sequence is TGTGCCAGTAGTATCGGGGGCGGCAATGGTGAGCAGTACTTC.

The chain employs TRBV6-5 and TRBJ2-1, with 8 bases aligning to TRBD1. The V and J ends lost 2 bases and 3 bases, in that order; junction bases with no gene match: 6. The CDR3 contains 16 residues. Per germline, CDR1 MNHEY and CDR2 SVGAGI. CDR3 nucleotide sequence: TGTGCCAGCAGTTACACGGACAGGGCAGACTACAATGAGCAGTTCTTC. Protein: CASSYTDRADYNEQFF.

This chain links TRBV7-9 with TRBJ2-2; D gene ambiguous. This CDR3 comprises 12 residues. The germline V and J ends were trimmed by 4 bases and 3 bases, with 3 bases remaining between them. Germline V gene data show CDR1 as SEHNR and CDR2 as FQNEAQ (reference sequence). CDR3 in DNA: TGTGCCAGCAGCTGGCACACCGGGGAGCTGTTTTTT. Amino acid sequence: CASSWHTGELFF.

The V gene is TRBV7-8, the J gene TRBJ1-4, with D possibly TRBD1 on 5 matching bases. This CDR3 contains 15 residues. The V gene's germline CDR1 is SGHVS and CDR2 FQNEAQ. V was pared by 3 bases and J by 7 bases, with 15 bases between. CDR3 sequence reads: CASSFGTSRGEKLFF. CDR3 bases: TGTGCCAGCAGCTTCGGGACTTCTCGGGGTGAAAAACTGTTTTTT.

At least ten counts were recorded for this clonotype. The chain joins TRBV12-3 or TRBV12-4 to TRBJ2-1; 9 nucleotides align to TRBD2. Matching the DNA end better, TRBJ2-7 makes the J call doubtful. CDR3 length equals 15 residues. In DNA, the CDR3 is TGTGCCAGCAGTTCCGGGACTAGCTCCTACAATGAGCAGTACTTC. Residues: CASSSGTSSYNEQYF.